Listed below are T cell receptor beta chains from one sample, sequenced in a study of neurological immune-mediated disorders. TCRdb fed the 5' RACE reads into MiXCR, producing one record per CDR3 protein. The table has about 71,000 distinct CDR3 sequences, approximately 13% seen once. The sample taken for sequencing was PBMCs. The receptors were sampled from a female donor with HTLV-1-associated myelopathy (HAM/TSP). CDR3s include the opening cysteine and the closing phenylalanine or tryptophan. The D gene is left open where the match is weak. The size of a clone is reported for some rows only, either as once, few or many, or as a class for expanded clones.

>.|TRBJ2-2|many|TRBV28
CASSFFGGGLTGELFF
TGTGCCAGCAGTTTTTTTGGTGGCGGGCTGACCGGGGAGCTGTTTTTT
>TRBD2|TRBJ2-7|many|TRBV6-6
CASSYPGLDGRYEQYF
TGTGCCAGCAGTTATCCCGGACTAGATGGCCGCTACGAGCAGTACTTC
>.|TRBJ2-7|many|TRBV7-8
CASSLPGYTLEQYF
TGTGCCAGCAGCTTACCCGGGTATACCCTCGAGCAGTACTTC
>.|TRBJ2-3|many|TRBV4-2
CASSPGEYTDTQYF
TGTGCCAGCAGCCCCGGCGAGTACACAGATACGCAGTATTTT
>.|TRBJ1-4|many|TRBV9
CASSGGVGEKLFF
TGTGCCAGCAGCGGAGGGGTTGGGGAAAAACTGTTTTTT
>.|TRBJ2-7|many|TRBV7-3
CASSLNGGASEQYF
TGTGCCAGCAGCTTAAACGGGGGCGCGTCCGAGCAGTACTTC
>.|TRBJ2-7|.|TRBV11-2
CASSLVQGGTYEQYF
TGTGCCAGCAGCTTAGTTCAGGGGGGCACCTACGAGCAGTACTTC
>.|TRBJ2-7|once|TRBV20-1
CSVIPGSSGYEQYF
TGCAGTGTTATACCGGGCTCGAGCGGCTACGAGCAGTACTTC
>.|TRBJ2-5|many|TRBV20-1
CSARKETQYF
TGCAGTGCGAGAAAAGAGACCCAGTACTTC
>.|TRBJ2-7|few|TRBV5-6
CVSSLGTPVGGVGEQYF
TGTGTCAGCAGCTTGGGTACCCCGGTCGGCGGGGTAGGCGAGCAGTACTTC
>.|TRBJ1-5|many|TRBV28
CASRGVKPVSNQPQHF
TGTGCCAGCAGGGGGGTGAAACCGGTGAGCAATCAGCCCCAGCATTTT
>TRBD2|TRBJ2-3|many|TRBV5-1
CASSLPGTSGASTDTQYF
TGCGCCAGCAGCTTGCCCGGGACTAGCGGGGCCAGCACAGATACGCAGTATTTT
>.|TRBJ2-7|many|TRBV2
CASSEYGNYEQYF
TGTGCCAGCAGTGAATATGGGAACTACGAGCAGTACTTC
>TRBD2|TRBJ2-1|many|TRBV10-3
CATSGGPADNEQFF
TGTGCCACCAGCGGGGGGCCCGCCGACAATGAGCAGTTCTTC
>TRBD1|TRBJ2-3|many|TRBV9
CASSVAGQGAGDTQYF
TGTGCCAGCAGCGTAGCGGGACAGGGGGCAGGGGATACGCAGTATTTT
>TRBD2|TRBJ2-3|many|TRBV11-2
CASSLAAGGGTDTQYF
TGTGCCAGCAGCTTAGCAGCGGGGGGGGGTACAGATACGCAGTATTTT
>TRBD1|TRBJ1-6|few|TRBV12-3/TRBV12-4
CASKPQGDSPLHF
TGTGCCAGCAAACCGCAGGGGGATTCACCCCTCCACTTT
>TRBD2|TRBJ2-3|.|TRBV14
CASSFRLAASTDTQYF
TGTGCCAGCAGCTTTCGACTAGCGGCCTCCACAGATACGCAGTATTTT
>.|TRBJ2-2|.|TRBV7-9
CASSLGRAANTGELFF
TGTGCCAGCAGCTTAGGGAGGGCAGCAAACACCGGGGAGCTGTTTTTT
>.|TRBJ2-7|many|TRBV11-2
CASSLVSSYEQYF
TGTGCCAGCAGCTTAGTTTCCTCCTACGAGCAGTACTTC
>TRBD2|TRBJ2-5|few|TRBV9
CASSVATLAGGPGETQYF
TGTGCCAGCAGCGTAGCTACACTAGCGGGGGGGCCGGGGGAGACCCAGTACTTC